The 15 T cell receptor beta chains presented below share a single source sample, sequenced in a study of breast tumors, draining lymph nodes, adjacent tissues. The lymph nodes were axillary draining lymph nodes from breast cancer patients. Each CDR3 protein is one row after TCRdb ran MiXCR on the multiplex PCR reads. The repertoire holds about 130,000 distinct CDR3 sequences, with about 20% as singletons. Sequences were obtained from axillary lymph node tissue. The origin of the receptors is a female donor with breast cancer. Some clones in this sample may be carry-over from other donors' samples.

This clonotype has a count of ten or more. This chain joins TRBV2 and TRBJ2-1, with D possibly TRBD1 on 6 matching bases. The CDR3 covers 14 residues. V lost 8 bases and J lost 2, with 13 bases in between. From germline, CDR1 is SNHLY and CDR2 FYNNEI. This CDR3 is CASGGGWPYNEQFF. CDR3 nucleotide sequence: TGTGCCAGCGGGGGCGGGTGGCCCTACAATGAGCAGTTCTTC.

The chain has TRBV19 and TRBJ1-1; a weak D match, TRBD1 (6 bases). Between the trimmed V and J ends, which lost 6 bases and 0 bases, there was a span of 14 bases. CDR1 LNHDA and CDR2 SQIVND come from the germline V gene (reference sequence). The CDR3 runs 15 residues. The CDR3 reads CASSKWAGVNTEAFF. The CDR3 coding sequence is TGTGCCAGTAGCAAGTGGGCAGGGGTGAACACTGAAGCTTTCTTT.

Ten or more counts support this clonotype. This sequence joins TRBV2 and TRBJ1-2, with D unresolved. The CDR3 is made up of 13 amino acids. Germline-derived CDR1 and CDR2 are SNHLY and FYNNEI. V lost 6 bases and J 4 bases, leaving 12 bases between the germline ends. The CDR3, as DNA: TGTGCCAGCAGGGTGAGGGCTAGCTATGGCTACACCTTC. Amino acid sequence: CASRVRASYGYTF.

In this sample, this clonotype turned up a few times. The chain uses TRBV28 and TRBJ2-3; 9 bases are shared with TRBD2. V trimming: 3 bases; J trimming: 7 bases; junction bases outside the gene matches: 17. Germline CDR1 reads MDHEN; CDR2 reads SYDVKM. The CDR3 runs 18 residues. The DNA of the CDR3 is TGTGCCAGCAGTTTTGATACTGCGGGAGGGCCAGTCCGTTATACGCAGTATTTT. This encodes CASSFDTAGGPVRYTQYF.

This clonotype has a count of ten or more. The DNA for the CDR3 is TGTGCCAGCAGACGGCTAGGGGAATCGGTCTGGGGCTACACCTTC. This translates into CASRRLGESVWGYTF. The chain carries TRBV2 and TRBJ1-2, with TRBD1 as a possible D gene (5 bases). Germline lookup yields CDR1 SNHLY and CDR2 FYNNEI. The CDR3 sequence is 15 residues long. Deletions cut 6 bases from V and 8 bases from J, with 22 bases between.

Worth noting for this clonotype: Possible read error: a much larger clone is one base away. CDR3 residues: CSARDGMIGRPQHF. DNA for the CDR3: TGCAGTGCTAGAGATGGGATGATTGGTCGGCCCCAGCATTTT. The chain uses TRBV20-1 and TRBJ1-5; D is unresolved. Trimming took 0 bases from V and 9 from J, leaving 15 bases between them. The CDR3 loop spans 14 amino acids. CDR1 and CDR2 (germline): DFQATT, SNEGSKA (reference sequence).

This clonotype was seen ten or more times. The V call is TRBV5-4, the J call TRBJ2-7; 11 bases map to TRBD2. This CDR3 has 17 amino acids. Trimming at V came to 4 bases and at J to 3 bases, leaving 12 bases not matched to a gene. Germline V gives CDR1 SGHNT, CDR2 YYREEE (reference sequence). CDR3 amino acids: CASSEGLAEIINYEQYF. DNA for the CDR3: TGTGCCAGCAGCGAGGGACTAGCGGAGATAATAAACTACGAGCAGTACTTC.

This clonotype has just a few counts. The chain joins TRBV28 to TRBJ1-5; D remains ambiguous. Germline lookup yields CDR1 MDHEN and CDR2 SYDVKM. V was clipped by 8 bases and J by 3 bases, with 8 bases between them. This CDR3 contains 12 residues. The CDR3 region is CASGPDNQPQHF. The DNA of the CDR3 is TGTGCCAGCGGGCCGGACAATCAGCCCCAGCATTTT.

Points on this clonotype: Being one base from a much bigger clone, this may be a read error. The J gene is TRBJ2-1, the V gene TRBV6-5; D perhaps matches TRBD2 (5 bases). Trimming took off 4 bases at V and 8 bases at J, with 12 bases between the two ends. The germline gives CDR1 MNHEY, CDR2 SVGAGI. CDR3 length: 13 amino acids. Here the CDR3 reads CASSLTSGYEQFF. The CDR3 coding sequence is TGTGCCAGCAGTTTAACGAGCGGCTATGAGCAGTTCTTC.

The chain couples TRBV27 to TRBJ2-5, with TRBD2 matching 7 bases. This CDR3 has 14 amino acids. Germline CDR1 reads MNHEY; CDR2 reads SMNVEV (reference sequence). Trimming removed 5 bases from V and 2 bases from J; junction bases left unmatched: 5. The CDR3 loop reads CASSPSGGQETQYF. Here the CDR3 DNA reads TGTGCCAGCAGTCCGTCGGGAGGACAAGAGACCCAGTACTTC.

This clonotype was observed many times. V usage is TRBV28 and J usage is TRBJ2-1; perhaps TRBD2 as D (6 bases). The germline V gene encodes CDR1 MDHEN and CDR2 SYDVKM. The ends were cut back, 6 bases at V and 0 bases at J, with 21 bases in the middle. The CDR3 has 18 residues. CDR3 sequence: CASSGLTLATSSYNEQFF. The CDR3 DNA follows: TGTGCCAGCAGCGGACTTACCCTAGCGACGAGCTCCTACAATGAGCAGTTCTTC.

About this clonotype itself: A much larger clone differs from this one at a single base, so this may be a read error. V usage is TRBV5-5 and J usage is TRBJ1-5; 9 bases agree with TRBD1. The CDR3 sequence is 22 residues long. In germline, CDR1 is SGHKS, CDR2 YYEKEE (reference sequence). DNA for the CDR3: TGTGCCAGCGGCTTTTTCGGGTCGACCGGGACAGGGATCTTATATTCCAATCAGCCCCAGCATTTT. Translation: CASGFFGSTGTGILYSNQPQHF.

This clonotype was detected many times. The rearrangement joins TRBV27 to TRBJ2-7; D may match TRBD1 or TRBD2 (6 bases each). CDR1 and CDR2 from the germline V gene are MNHEY and SMNVEV (reference sequence). Trimming shortened V by 4 bases and J by 4 bases, and 23 bases separated the two germline ends. This CDR3 is built from 17 residues. The CDR3: CASSSDPPGAITYEQYF. The CDR3, as DNA: TGTGCCAGCAGTTCCGACCCCCCGGGGGCAATAACGTACGAGCAGTACTTC.

There are many counts of this clonotype. This chain uses TRBV20-1 with TRBJ2-5; D might be TRBD2 (5 bases). The CDR3 length is 17 residues. Trimming took off 5 bases at V and 1 base at J, with 23 bases between the two ends. In germline, CDR1 is DFQATT, CDR2 SNEGSKA (reference sequence). This CDR3 is CSAPPVGRAAPQETQYF. For the CDR3, the DNA is TGCAGTGCTCCGCCGGTGGGAAGAGCGGCCCCCCAAGAGACCCAGTACTTC.

This clonotype showed up many times. The chain couples TRBV6-5 to TRBJ2-2, with 12 nucleotides matching TRBD2. Trimming at V came to 5 bases and at J to 10 bases, leaving 8 bases not matched to a gene. The CDR3 length is 15 residues. Germline lookup yields CDR1 MNHEY and CDR2 SVGAGI. In DNA form, the CDR3 reads TGTGCCAGCAGTCCTTGGACTAGCGGGACTGTGGAGCTGTTTTTT. Amino acid sequence: CASSPWTSGTVELFF.